The 27 T cell receptor beta chains below all came from one sample that was sequenced in a study of T cells after yellow fever vaccination. TCRdb fed the 5' RACE reads into MiXCR, producing one record per CDR3 protein. The repertoire consists of about 500,000 distinct CDR3 sequences, with around a sixth occurring once and the leading ten covering roughly 17%. Sequenced material: PBMCs, taken less than 6 days after the first yellow fever vaccination. The receptors come from a man in his late teens or twenties who received the YFV17D yellow fever vaccine.

The V gene is TRBV4-3, the J gene TRBJ2-3; tentatively, D is TRBD1 or TRBD2 (5 bases each). Germline lookup yields CDR1 LGHNA and CDR2 YSLEER. With 4 bases removed from V and 3 bases from J, the gap between germline ends came to 14 bases. This CDR3 has 15 amino acids. The CDR3 region is CASSPAGAGTDTQYF. CDR3 in DNA: TGCGCCAGCAGCCCGGCCGGGGCCGGGACAGATACGCAGTATTTT.

This chain links TRBV12-3 or TRBV12-4 with TRBJ2-5; TRBD2 aligns across 9 bases. Germline trimming cut 5 bases from V and 5 bases from J; bases unmatched to any gene: 24. The CDR3 extends over 20 amino acids. The CDR3 bases are TGTGCCAGCAGTCCGCGGCGGGGGGGCCTTTTCGTCGGGGATCGCGAGACCCAGTACTTC. Translation gives CASSPRRGGLFVGDRETQYF.

This clonotype has a handful of counts. The chain couples TRBV29-1 to TRBJ1-2; D unclear. V lost 4 bases and J 6 bases, leaving 9 bases between the germline ends. In germline, CDR1 is SQVTM, CDR2 ANQGSEA. The CDR3 runs 11 residues. The CDR3 bases are TGCAGCGTTGCTGGAGGGAATGGCTACACCTTC. It codes for CSVAGGNGYTF.

This clonotype occurred a few times. The chain uses TRBV9 and TRBJ1-4; no clear D gene. The V gene lost 4 bases and the J gene lost 6 bases, with 16 bases spanning the gap. Germline CDR1 reads SGDLS; CDR2 reads YYNGEE. CDR3 length equals 15 residues. This chain's CDR3 is CASSSRAFGDEKLFF. The DNA for the CDR3 is TGTGCCAGCAGCTCACGGGCGTTCGGGGATGAAAAACTGTTTTTT. Together with reference TRBV9 and TRBJ1-4, the CDR3 gives the full variable domain: DSGVTQTPKHLITATGQRVTLRCSPRSGDLSVYWYQQSLDQGLQFLIQYYNGEERAKGNILERFSAQQFPDLHSELNLSSLELGDSALYFCASSSRAFGDEKLFFGSGTQLSVL.

The chain couples TRBV4-1 to TRBJ2-1; D might be TRBD2 (7 bases). Germline V gene data show CDR1 as MGHRA and CDR2 as YSYEKL. CDR3 length equals 14 residues. Trimming cost V 6 bases and J 4 bases, with 13 bases left between them. Here the CDR3 reads CASRRGGEYNEQFF. CDR3 coding DNA: TGCGCCAGCAGACGAGGGGGGGAGTACAATGAGCAGTTCTTC.

This clonotype was seen ten or more times. The rearrangement links TRBV20-1 to TRBJ2-1; 7 positions match TRBD1. Germline V gives CDR1 DFQATT, CDR2 SNEGSKA (reference sequence). V was clipped by 4 bases and J by 8 bases; unmatched bases: 11. The CDR3 extends over 14 amino acids. CDR3 protein: CSAIVGTAQDEQFF. In DNA, the CDR3 is TGCAGTGCTATTGTCGGGACAGCTCAAGATGAGCAGTTCTTC.

The V gene is TRBV20-1, the J gene TRBJ1-6; tentative D call: TRBD1 (6 bases). Trimming took 7 bases from V and 1 from J, leaving 14 bases between them. The CDR3 totals 15 residues. Germline lookup yields CDR1 DFQATT and CDR2 SNEGSKA (reference sequence). The CDR3 reads CSVHNRASYNSPLHF. The DNA of the CDR3 is TGCAGTGTACACAACAGGGCGTCCTATAATTCACCCCTCCACTTT.

This clonotype turned up a few times. The chain combines TRBV7-6 with TRBJ2-5; D assignment may be TRBD1 or TRBD2 (5 bases each). V lost 3 bases and J lost 5, with 16 bases in between. The CDR3 has 15 residues. Germline loops: CDR1 SGHVS, CDR2 FNYEAQ. CDR3 amino acids: CASSFGADRPETQYF. The CDR3 DNA follows: TGTGCCAGCAGCTTCGGGGCAGATCGCCCGGAGACCCAGTACTTC.

The rearrangement joins TRBV5-5 to TRBJ2-1; a weak D match, TRBD1 (5 bases). V lost 3 bases and J lost 2, with 12 bases in between. The CDR3 has 15 amino acids. CDR1 and CDR2 from the germline V gene are SGHKS and YYEKEE (reference sequence). The CDR3 spells CASSSQVVTYNEQFF. CDR3 bases: TGTGCCAGCAGCTCACAGGTCGTGACCTACAATGAGCAGTTCTTC.

This chain links TRBV10-3 with TRBJ2-2, with a possible D match to TRBD1 (5 bases). Trimming took off 4 bases at V and 3 bases at J, with 6 bases between the two ends. This CDR3 is 13 amino acids long. Germline V gives CDR1 ENHRY, CDR2 SYGVKD. The CDR3 region has the DNA TGTGCCATCAGTGGGACACACACCGGGGAGCTGTTTTTT. Amino acid sequence: CAISGTHTGELFF.

The V and J genes are TRBV20-1 and TRBJ1-4; D perhaps matches TRBD1 (6 bases). V shed 6 bases and J shed 7 bases, with 15 bases lying between them. Looked up from germline, CDR1 is DFQATT and CDR2 is SNEGSKA (reference sequence). CDR3 length: 13 residues. The CDR3 loop reads CSALRGGTEKLFF. The CDR3 nucleotides read TGCAGTGCGCTCAGGGGAGGTACTGAAAAACTGTTTTTT.

The chain carries TRBV9 and TRBJ2-2, with TRBD2 identical over 9 bases. The CDR3 consists of 18 residues. The germline gives CDR1 SGDLS, CDR2 YYNGEE. V dropped 0 bases and J dropped 5; count of bases not matched to a gene: 11. CDR3 protein: CASSVGGSGGIVTGELFF. CDR3 coding DNA: TGTGCCAGCAGCGTAGGTGGAAGCGGGGGGATAGTAACCGGGGAGCTGTTTTTT. The full variable domain, completed using reference TRBV9 and TRBJ2-2, is DSGVTQTPKHLITATGQRVTLRCSPRSGDLSVYWYQQSLDQGLQFLIQYYNGEERAKGNILERFSAQQFPDLHSELNLSSLELGDSALYFCASSVGGSGGIVTGELFFGEGSRLTVL.

V usage is TRBV27 and J usage is TRBJ1-1; weak D call: TRBD1 (5 bases). Germline V gene sequence: CDR1 MNHEY, CDR2 SMNVEV (reference sequence). V lost 5 bases and J 5 bases, leaving 15 bases between the germline ends. There are 14 residues in the CDR3. The CDR3 nucleotides are TGTGCCAGCAGTCCCGCGGGGGTTGCGACTGAAGCTTTCTTT. Protein sequence: CASSPAGVATEAFF.

Concerning this clonotype: An end of the junction does not agree with germline; a read error may underlie this. J is TRBJ2-7 and V is TRBV20-1; TRBD1 agrees at 7 bases. CDR1 DFQATT and CDR2 SNEGSKA come from the germline V gene (reference sequence). The length of the CDR3 is 11 residues. CDR3 residues: CSARGPTGLNF. CDR3 nucleotide sequence: TGCAGTGCTAGAGGACCGACAGGGCTAAACTTC.

This clonotype showed up just once. The chain couples TRBV19 to TRBJ1-3; D is perhaps TRBD1 (6 bases). V lost 9 bases and J 4 bases, leaving 16 bases between the germline ends. Germline values: CDR1 LNHDA, CDR2 SQIVND (reference sequence). This CDR3 comprises 14 residues. DNA of the CDR3: TGTGCCAGCCGACAGGCGCTCATCGGAAACACCATATATTTT. Translating it yields CASRQALIGNTIYF.

This clonotype was observed a handful of times. CDR3 region: CASSNSGGFGELFF. DNA for the CDR3: TGTGCCAGCAGCAATAGCGGGGGGTTCGGGGAGCTGTTTTTT. The chain combines TRBV7-2 with TRBJ2-2, with TRBD2 identical over 10 bases. The germline CDR1 and CDR2 sequences are SGHTA and FQGNSA. This CDR3 region has 14 residues. The V gene end was trimmed by 5 bases and the J gene end by 7 bases; junction bases not matched to a gene: 4.

This clonotype came up a few times. This sequence joins TRBV7-2 and TRBJ2-3, with 7 bases fitting TRBD1. The CDR3 runs to 13 residues. The junction had 5 bases not matched to a gene; V was cut back by 2 bases and J by 9 bases. CDR1 is SGHTA and CDR2 is FQGNSA in the germline V gene. The CDR3 nucleotides are TGTGCCAGCAGCTTACCCGGGACAGTAACGCAGTATTTT. It specifies CASSLPGTVTQYF.

CDR3 region: CSEHRGSYNEQFF. The CDR3 DNA reads as TGCAGCGAGCACAGGGGATCCTACAATGAGCAGTTCTTC. The chain links TRBV29-1 to TRBJ2-1; TRBD1 agrees at 7 bases. With V trimmed by 7 bases and J by 1 base, 4 bases remained unmatched. Germline loops: CDR1 SQVTM, CDR2 ANQGSEA. The CDR3 is 13 residues long.

V and J are TRBV28 and TRBJ2-1, with TRBD1 matching over 9 bases. Trimming removed 5 bases from V and 4 bases from J; junction bases left unmatched: 12. CDR1 and CDR2 from the germline V gene are MDHEN and SYDVKM. The CDR3 length is 17 residues. The CDR3 DNA is TGTGCCAGCAGTGAAAACCCCGGGACAGGGACATACAATGAGCAGTTCTTC. It yields the protein CASSENPGTGTYNEQFF.

The rearrangement links TRBV7-9 to TRBJ2-4; 9 bases are a match to TRBD2. This CDR3 is built from 17 residues. Per germline, CDR1 SEHNR and CDR2 FQNEAQ (reference sequence). The J segment lost 9 bases and the V segment lost 5 bases, leaving 17 bases of the junction unmatched. The CDR3, as DNA: TGTGCCAGCAGCCCCCCCCTCCCAAAAGCGGGGGGTAGCATTCAGTACTTC. Translated, it gives CASSPPLPKAGGSIQYF.

The chain combines TRBV4-3 with TRBJ2-1, with 10 bases matching TRBD2. The V segment lost 3 bases and the J segment 7 bases; nucleotides outside the gene matches: 12. CDR1 LGHNA and CDR2 YSLEER come from the germline V gene. The CDR3 totals 17 residues. The CDR3: CASSQEWGASGGNEQFF. In DNA form, the CDR3 reads TGCGCCAGCAGCCAGGAGTGGGGGGCTAGCGGGGGAAATGAGCAGTTCTTC.

This clonotype was seen more than once but under ten times. This chain connects TRBV11-2 to TRBJ2-3, with TRBD1 matching over 7 bases. CDR3 length: 15 amino acids. J lost 0 bases, V lost 4 bases, and 4 bases had no gene match. In germline, CDR1 is SGHAT, CDR2 FQNNGV. In DNA form, the CDR3 reads TGTGCCAGCAGCTCGGGACAGTCCAGCACAGATACGCAGTATTTT. Its protein is CASSSGQSSTDTQYF.

The chain recombines TRBV6-1 with TRBJ2-2; 10 bases align to TRBD1. The junction had 8 bases not matched to a gene; V was cut back by 6 bases and J by 7 bases. Germline lookup yields CDR1 MNHNS and CDR2 SASEGT. The CDR3 sequence is 15 residues long. CDR3 DNA: TGTGCCAGCAGACCGGGACAGGGGTGGATCGGGGAGCTGTTTTTT. It specifies CASRPGQGWIGELFF.

The chain combines TRBV20-1 with TRBJ2-1; D uncertain. This CDR3 is built from 12 residues. CDR1 and CDR2 (germline): DFQATT, SNEGSKA (reference sequence). The CDR3 nucleotides read TGCAGCTCCCTAGGGATTTACAATGAGCAGTTCTTC. It translates to CSSLGIYNEQFF.

This clonotype came up a few times. This chain links TRBV6-2 or TRBV6-3 with TRBJ2-7; D gene unclear. CDR3 size: 14 residues. Germline V gives CDR1 MNHEY, CDR2 SVGEGT. V was clipped by 8 bases and J by 2 bases, with 16 bases between them. CDR3 region: CASLASGLTYEQYF. The CDR3 DNA is TGTGCCAGCCTCGCCTCGGGTCTGACCTACGAGCAGTACTTC.

This chain joins TRBV4-3 and TRBJ2-1; D not resolved. Germline V lookup: CDR1 LGHNA, CDR2 YSLEER. This CDR3 has 13 amino acids. Trimming shortened V by 0 bases and J by 9 bases, and 9 bases separated the two germline ends. For the CDR3, the DNA is TGCGCCAGCAGCCAAGATGCAAGGAGTGAGCAGTTCTTC. Its protein is CASSQDARSEQFF.

V and J are TRBV5-1 and TRBJ2-1; no clear D. CDR3 size: 13 residues. V was trimmed by 7 bases and J by 9 bases, leaving 17 bases between them. The germline gives CDR1 SGHRS, CDR2 YFSETQ. CDR3 DNA sequence: TGCGCCAGCTCGTCCGGGCCCTGGGGTGAGCAGTTCTTC. Protein product: CASSSGPWGEQFF.